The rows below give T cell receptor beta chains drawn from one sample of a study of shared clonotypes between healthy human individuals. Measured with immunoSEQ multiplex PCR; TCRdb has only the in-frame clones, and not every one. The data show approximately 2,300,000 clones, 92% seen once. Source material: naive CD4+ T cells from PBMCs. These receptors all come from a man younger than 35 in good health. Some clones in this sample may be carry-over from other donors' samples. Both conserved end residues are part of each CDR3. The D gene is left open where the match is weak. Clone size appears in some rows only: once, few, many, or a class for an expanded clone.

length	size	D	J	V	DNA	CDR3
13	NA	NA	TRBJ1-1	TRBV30	TGTGCCTGGGCGTTGAGGGGGAACACTGAAGCTTTCTTT	CAWALRGNTEAFF
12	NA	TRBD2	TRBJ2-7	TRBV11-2	TGTGCCAGCCACGCGGGGGTTGGCGAGCAGTACTTC	CASHAGVGEQYF
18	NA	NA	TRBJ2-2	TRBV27	TGTGCCAGCAGTTCATCCGGCGCAACCACCCTTTTCACCGGGGAGCTGTTTTTT	CASSSSGATTLFTGELFF
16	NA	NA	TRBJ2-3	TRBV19	TGTGCCAGTAGTTTAGGGCTAGCGACTAGCACAGATACGCAGTATTTT	CASSLGLATSTDTQYF
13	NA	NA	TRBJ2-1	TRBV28	TGTGCCAGCAGTCCAAACCCGGGACTGACCCAGTTCTTC	CASSPNPGLTQFF
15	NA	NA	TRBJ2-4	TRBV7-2	TGTGCCAGCAGCCAACGAGAGGGGGGAATGAACATTCAGTACTTC	CASSQREGGMNIQYF
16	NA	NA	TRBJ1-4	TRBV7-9	TGTGCCAGCAGCTTTTATCTGCAGGGCATGGTTGAAAAACTGTTTTTT	CASSFYLQGMVEKLFF
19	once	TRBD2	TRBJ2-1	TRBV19	TGTGCCAGTAGCAACCCCGTCTTGGTAGCGGGAGCCGTCGACAATGAGCAGTTCTTC	CASSNPVLVAGAVDNEQFF
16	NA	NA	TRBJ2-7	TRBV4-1	TGCGCCAGCAGCCCCTCTCGTACATCGCTCTCCTACGAGCAGTACTTC	CASSPSRTSLSYEQYF
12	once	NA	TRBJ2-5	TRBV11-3	TGTGCCAGCAGCGAAGCCGGGGAGACCCAGTACTTC	CASSEAGETQYF
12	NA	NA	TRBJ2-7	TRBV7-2	TGTGCCAGCAGCTTGGTGGGCTACGAGCAGTACTTC	CASSLVGYEQYF
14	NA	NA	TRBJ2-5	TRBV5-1	TGCGCCAGCAGCTTGCGGTGGGGCGGGGAGACCCAGTACTTC	CASSLRWGGETQYF
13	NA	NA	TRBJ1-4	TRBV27	TGTGCCAGCAGTTTAGCTTACCGTGAAAAACTGTTTTTT	CASSLAYREKLFF
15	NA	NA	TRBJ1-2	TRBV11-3	TGTGCCAGCAGCTACCTTAACAGGTTTAACTATGGCTACACCTTC	CASSYLNRFNYGYTF
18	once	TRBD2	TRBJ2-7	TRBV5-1	TGCGCCAGCAGCTCGACGTGGTTGGCTAGCGGAAAAAGCTACGAGCAGTACTTC	CASSSTWLASGKSYEQYF
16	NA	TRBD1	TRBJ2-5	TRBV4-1	TGCGCCAGCAGCCAAGGCCAGGCAGGGGGCCGCGAGACCCAGTACTTC	CASSQGQAGGRETQYF
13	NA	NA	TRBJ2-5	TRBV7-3	TGTGCCAGCAGCTTAACCCTACAAGAGACCCAGTACTTC	CASSLTLQETQYF
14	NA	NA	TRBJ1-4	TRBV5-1	TGCGCCAGCAGCTCGGGTGCAACTAATGAAAAACTGTTTTTT	CASSSGATNEKLFF
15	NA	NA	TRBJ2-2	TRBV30	TGTGCCTGGAGGGGAGGGGACAGGAATACCGGGGAGCTGTTTTTT	CAWRGGDRNTGELFF
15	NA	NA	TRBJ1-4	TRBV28	TGTGCCAGCAGTTTGCCGGGGCAGGGTAATGAAAAACTGTTTTTT	CASSLPGQGNEKLFF
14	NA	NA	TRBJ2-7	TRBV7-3	TGTGCCAGCAGCTCCCAGGCGGGACCCTACGAGCAGTACTTC	CASSSQAGPYEQYF
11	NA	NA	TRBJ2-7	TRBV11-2	TGTGCCAGCAGGTTTACCTACGAGCAGTACTTC	CASRFTYEQYF
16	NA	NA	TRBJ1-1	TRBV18	TGTGCCAGCTCGCAAGGCATTGGGCAGACTAACACTGAAGCTTTCTTT	CASSQGIGQTNTEAFF
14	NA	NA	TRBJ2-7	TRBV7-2	TGTGCCAGCAGCCTTATCTCTCACTCCTACGAGCAGTACTTC	CASSLISHSYEQYF
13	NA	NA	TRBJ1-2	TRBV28	TGTGCCAGCAGCCAAACAGGGCCAGGTGGCTACACCTTC	CASSQTGPGGYTF
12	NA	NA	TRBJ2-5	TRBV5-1	TGCGCCAGCGGGAGAGGAGAAGAGACCCAGTACTTC	CASGRGEETQYF
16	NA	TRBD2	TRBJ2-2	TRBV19	TGTGCCAGTAGCCCTAGCGGGAGAGGGGCCACCGGGGAGCTGTTTTTT	CASSPSGRGATGELFF
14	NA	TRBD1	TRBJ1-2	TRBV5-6	TGTGCCAGCAGCTTGGACAGGGGGGTAGGAGGCTACACCTTC	CASSLDRGVGGYTF
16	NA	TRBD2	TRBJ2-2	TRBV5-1	TGCGCCAGCAGCTTGACTAGCGGAATAAACACCGGGGAGCTGTTTTTT	CASSLTSGINTGELFF
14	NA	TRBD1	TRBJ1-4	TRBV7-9	TGTGCCAGCACACCCCAAGGGGACAGAGGAAAACTGTTTTTT	CASTPQGDRGKLFF
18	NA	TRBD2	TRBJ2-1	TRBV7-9	TGTGCCAGCAGCTTATGGGGGGCTAGCGGGGTAACATACAATGAGCAGTTCTTC	CASSLWGASGVTYNEQFF
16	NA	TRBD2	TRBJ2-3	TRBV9	TGTGCCAGCAGCGCCCGACTAGCGGGAGCCACAGATACGCAGTATTTT	CASSARLAGATDTQYF